The rows below give T cell receptor beta chains drawn from one sample of a study of blood T cells in healthy people across ages. TCRdb re-called the 5' RACE reads with MiXCR, one entry per CDR3 protein. The data contain 1.5 million to 2 million distinct CDR3 sequences, roughly 50% of them singletons. Material: blood. These receptors were obtained from a woman aged 40 to 50 in good health. Each CDR3 is given with its conserved first and last residue. D genes are given only for firm matches. The size of a clone is reported for some rows only, either as once, few or many, or as a class for expanded clones.

D: TRBD2; size: .; V: TRBV9; J: TRBJ2-1; CDR3: CASSGPSGGGYNEQFF; DNA: TGTGCCAGCAGCGGACCTAGCGGGGGAGGGTACAATGAGCAGTTCTTC
D: .; size: .; V: TRBV18; J: TRBJ1-4; CDR3: CASRTLYEKLFF; DNA: TGTGCCAGCCGCACCCTCTATGAAAAACTGTTTTTT
D: .; size: .; V: TRBV2; J: TRBJ2-5; CDR3: CASSLDRNLQETQYF; DNA: TGTGCCAGCAGTCTAGACAGGAATCTACAAGAGACCCAGTACTTC
D: TRBD2; size: few; V: TRBV27; J: TRBJ2-4; CDR3: CASSSEPSGVGEQYF; DNA: TGTGCCAGCAGTTCGGAGCCTAGCGGGGTAGGGGAGCAGTACTTC
D: TRBD2; size: .; V: TRBV14; J: TRBJ2-3; CDR3: CASSTPGTSRDTQYF; DNA: TGTGCCAGCAGCACCCCCGGGACTAGCAGAGATACGCAGTATTTT
D: TRBD1; size: .; V: TRBV29-1; J: TRBJ1-2; CDR3: CSVGRTGSLSGYTF; DNA: TGCAGCGTTGGTCGGACAGGGTCCCTGAGTGGCTACACCTTC
D: .; size: few; V: TRBV20-1; J: TRBJ2-7; CDR3: CSASGATGKVYEQYF; DNA: TGCAGTGCTAGCGGTGCTACGGGTAAAGTCTACGAGCAGTACTTC
D: TRBD2; size: .; V: TRBV7-2; J: TRBJ2-7; CDR3: CASGLAGGTNEQYF; DNA: TGTGCCAGCGGATTAGCGGGAGGCACGAACGAGCAGTACTTC
D: TRBD2; size: .; V: TRBV6-2/TRBV6-3; J: TRBJ2-1; CDR3: CASSYGTSVAGEQFF; DNA: TGTGCCAGCAGTTACGGGACTAGCGTTGCTGGTGAGCAGTTCTTC
D: .; size: few; V: TRBV20-1; J: TRBJ2-5; CDR3: CSATPLARETQYF; DNA: TGCAGTGCGACCCCTTTGGCACGAGAGACCCAGTACTTC
D: TRBD1; size: .; V: TRBV7-2; J: TRBJ2-5; CDR3: CASRGTGAYQETQYF; DNA: TGTGCCAGCAGGGGGACAGGGGCGTACCAAGAGACCCAGTACTTC
D: TRBD1; size: .; V: TRBV29-1; J: TRBJ1-2; CDR3: CSVDTRDRGLRGYTF; DNA: TGCAGCGTTGATACACGGGACAGGGGACTACGGGGCTACACCTTC
D: .; size: .; V: TRBV6-2/TRBV6-3; J: TRBJ2-5; CDR3: CASRTQGPEETQYF; DNA: TGTGCCAGCAGAACGCAAGGGCCAGAAGAGACCCAGTACTTC
D: TRBD1; size: few; V: TRBV27; J: TRBJ2-7; CDR3: CASRLLQGITYEQYF; DNA: TGTGCCAGCAGACTACTACAGGGGATCACCTACGAGCAGTACTTC
D: .; size: .; V: TRBV14; J: TRBJ2-7; CDR3: CASSHWVAEYEQYF; DNA: TGTGCCAGCAGCCATTGGGTAGCGGAATACGAGCAGTACTTC
D: TRBD1; size: .; V: TRBV6-1; J: TRBJ1-6; CDR3: CASQDREDSPLHF; DNA: TGTGCCAGCCAGGACAGGGAGGATTCGCCCCTCCACTTT
D: .; size: .; V: TRBV5-1; J: TRBJ1-1; CDR3: CASSLGGVSNTEAFF; DNA: TGCGCCAGCAGCTTGGGGGGGGTCTCGAACACTGAAGCTTTCTTT